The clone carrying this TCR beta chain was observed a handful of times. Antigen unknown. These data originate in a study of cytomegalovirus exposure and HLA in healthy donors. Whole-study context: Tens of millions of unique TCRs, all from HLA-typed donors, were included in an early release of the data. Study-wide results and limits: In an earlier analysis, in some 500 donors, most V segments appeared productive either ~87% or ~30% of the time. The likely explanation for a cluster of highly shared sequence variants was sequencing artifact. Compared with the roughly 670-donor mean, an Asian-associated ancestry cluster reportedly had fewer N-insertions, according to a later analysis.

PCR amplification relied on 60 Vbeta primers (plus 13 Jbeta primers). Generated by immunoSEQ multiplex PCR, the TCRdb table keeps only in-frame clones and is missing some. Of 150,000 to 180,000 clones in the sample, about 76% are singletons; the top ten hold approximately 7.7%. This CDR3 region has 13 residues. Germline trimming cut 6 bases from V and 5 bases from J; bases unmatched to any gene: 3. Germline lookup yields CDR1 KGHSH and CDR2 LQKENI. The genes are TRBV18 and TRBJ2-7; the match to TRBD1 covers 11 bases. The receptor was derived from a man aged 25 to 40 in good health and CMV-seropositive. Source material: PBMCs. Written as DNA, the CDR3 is TGTGCCAGCTCGAAGGGACAGGGGGACGAGCAGTACTTC. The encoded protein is CASSKGQGDEQYF.